The 27 T cell receptor beta chains reported below all come from one sample, sequenced in a study of T cell responses to AZD1222 COVID-19 vaccine. Profiling relied on immunoSEQ multiplex PCR, and the TCRdb table lists in-frame clones only, not all of them. Found here are about 270,000 clones, approximately 94% of them singletons; the top ten hold 0.5% to 0.65%. Source: peripheral blood, taken 28 days after the second AZD1222 dose. These receptors were taken from an adult who received the AZD1222 COVID-19 vaccine.

The table lists this clone with a few counts. The chain has TRBV6-4 and TRBJ1-2; D is uncertain. The CDR3 has 15 amino acids. Trimming cost V 3 bases and J 4 bases, with 15 bases left between them. Germline CDR1 and CDR2: MRHNA and SNTAGT. The CDR3 nucleotides read TGTGCCAGCAGTGAATTCGCTTCGGGGTCCTATGGCTACACCTTC. It codes for CASSEFASGSYGYTF.

The rearrangement links TRBV29-1 to TRBJ2-7, with a possible D match to TRBD1 (5 bases). Germline V CDR1 and CDR2: SQVTM, ANQGSEA. The CDR3 has 11 residues. Trimming took off 5 bases at V and 6 bases at J, with 11 bases between the two ends. CDR3 sequence (DNA): TGCAGCGTTCCTCATGACAGCGAGCAGTACTTC. Its translation: CSVPHDSEQYF.

Here the CDR3 reads CASSSSLGGDGLAPYEQYF. As DNA, the CDR3 is TGTGCCAGCAGTTCGAGCCTCGGAGGCGACGGGTTAGCCCCCTACGAGCAGTACTTC. The J gene is TRBJ2-7, the V gene TRBV28, with a tentative D call TRBD2 (5 bases). The germline V gene has CDR1 MDHEN and CDR2 SYDVKM. The ends were cut back, 4 bases at V and 2 bases at J, with 27 bases in the middle. CDR3 length: 19 residues.

This sequence joins TRBV28 and TRBJ1-6; 8 bases align to TRBD1. The CDR3 totals 14 residues. Looked up from germline, CDR1 is MDHEN and CDR2 is SYDVKM. J gave up 8 bases and V 3 bases, and 3 bases lay outside the gene matches. In DNA form, the CDR3 reads TGTGCCAGCAGTTTGGGACAGGTGGATTCACCCCTCCACTTT. It translates to CASSLGQVDSPLHF. Full variable domain (outside the CDR3, taken from reference TRBV28 and TRBJ1-6): DVKVTQSSRYLVKRTGEKVFLECVQDMDHENMFWYRQDPGLGLRLIYFSYDVKMKEKGDIPEGYSVSREKKERFSLILESASTNQTSMYLCASSLGQVDSPLHFGNGTRLTVT.

The rearrangement links TRBV28 to TRBJ2-3; no clear D. The V gene lost 3 bases and the J gene lost 6 bases, with 13 bases spanning the gap. The germline gives CDR1 MDHEN, CDR2 SYDVKM. The CDR3 consists of 14 residues. DNA of the CDR3: TGTGCCAGCAGTTTCAGTGGCTGGGTGGATACGCAGTATTTT. Its protein is CASSFSGWVDTQYF.

This clone appeared once. This chain joins TRBV15 and TRBJ2-7; D call uncertain. The CDR3 spans 14 residues. CDR1 is LNHNV, CDR2 YYDKDF, per germline (reference sequence). Trimming removed 5 bases at V and 2 bases at J, with 13 bases between. CDR3 sequence: CATSEGQTAYEQYF. In DNA, the CDR3 is TGTGCCACCAGCGAAGGGCAAACAGCCTACGAGCAGTACTTC.

The chain recombines TRBV28 with TRBJ1-2, with D perhaps matching TRBD1 (5 bases). This CDR3 is 14 amino acids long. The V and J ends lost 10 bases and 0 bases respectively, with 15 bases between them. Germline V gene data show CDR1 as MDHEN and CDR2 as SYDVKM. This chain's CDR3 is CAIRREGTNYGYTF. CDR3 coding DNA: TGTGCCATCCGAAGGGAGGGGACTAACTATGGCTACACCTTC.

The chain couples TRBV7-3 to TRBJ2-1; D might be TRBD2 (6 bases). V dropped 1 base and J dropped 5 bases, with 12 bases sitting between them. The V gene's germline CDR1 is SGHTA and CDR2 FQGTGA. The CDR3 length is 15 residues. The CDR3 loop is CASSLRGGTNNEQFF. For the CDR3, the DNA is TGTGCCAGCAGCTTAAGGGGCGGGACCAACAATGAGCAGTTCTTC.

J is TRBJ1-3 and V is TRBV2; TRBD1 matches 9 bases. In germline, CDR1 is SNHLY, CDR2 FYNNEI. V lost 6 bases to trimming and J lost 0 bases; unmatched junction nucleotides: 0. This CDR3 comprises 14 residues. The CDR3 reads CASRDRGSGNTIYF. In nucleotides, the CDR3 is TGTGCCAGCAGGGACAGGGGCTCTGGAAACACCATATATTTT.

Only one count was recorded for this clone. The chain couples TRBV7-3 to TRBJ2-6; D remains unclear. This CDR3 has 17 amino acids. Trimming removed 5 bases from V and 0 bases from J, with 14 bases in between. CDR1 and CDR2 (germline): SGHTA, FQGTGA. In nucleotides, the CDR3 is TGTGCCAGCAGCCTACACCCGACGATCTCTGGGGCCAACGTCCTGACTTTC. This gives the protein CASSLHPTISGANVLTF.

About this clone itself: Relative to the germline gene, one junction end is altered; a read error may explain this. The genes are TRBV5-4 and TRBJ1-2; 7 bases match TRBD1. This CDR3 comprises 13 residues. Germline-derived CDR1 and CDR2 are SGHNT and YYREEE (reference sequence). This CDR3 reads CASSLEGARDTCF. The DNA for the CDR3 is TGTGCCAGCAGCTTGGAGGGGGCCCGGGACACCTGCTTC.

The V and J genes are TRBV28 and TRBJ1-5; 7 nucleotides agree with TRBD1. The germline gives CDR1 MDHEN, CDR2 SYDVKM. This CDR3 comprises 18 residues. Trimming at V came to 3 bases and at J to 3 bases, leaving 14 bases not matched to a gene. The CDR3 region is CASSFLSSGQRFNQPQHF. The CDR3 region has the DNA TGTGCCAGCAGTTTTTTATCCTCGGGACAGCGGTTCAATCAGCCCCAGCATTTT.

J is TRBJ1-2 and V is TRBV10-2; D is possibly TRBD1 (5 bases). V was shortened by 3 bases and J by 0 bases, with 11 bases between the two germline ends. The germline V gene has CDR1 WSHSY and CDR2 SAAADI. The CDR3 is 15 residues long. As DNA, the CDR3 is TGCGCCAGCAGTGATATAGGGACGGCTAACTATGGCTACACCTTC. Encoded protein: CASSDIGTANYGYTF.

The chain uses TRBV10-3 and TRBJ2-1; 10 positions match TRBD1. CDR3 length equals 14 residues. The V gene's germline CDR1 is ENHRY and CDR2 SYGVKD. V lost 8 bases and J lost 8; bases outside the gene matches: 9. The CDR3 is CAIGGTGDLDEQFF. DNA of the CDR3: TGTGCCATCGGGGGGACAGGGGATTTGGATGAGCAGTTCTTC.

The chain uses TRBV6-1 and TRBJ1-1; D unresolved. CDR3 size: 17 residues. The ends were cut back, 0 bases at V and 7 bases at J, with 21 bases in the middle. Germline values: CDR1 MNHNS, CDR2 SASEGT. Here the CDR3 reads CASSEAFEEIADDEAFF. Here the CDR3 DNA reads TGTGCCAGCAGTGAAGCGTTTGAGGAAATAGCAGACGATGAAGCTTTCTTT.

This CDR3 reads CASSARDRGQEEPQHF. CDR3 bases: TGTGCCAGCAGTGCCCGGGACAGGGGACAGGAAGAGCCCCAGCATTTT. This chain joins TRBV28 and TRBJ1-5; 10 bases align to TRBD1. CDR1 MDHEN and CDR2 SYDVKM come from the germline V gene. Unmatched junction bases numbered 12, after V lost 5 bases and J lost 8 bases. CDR3 length: 16 amino acids.

The chain carries TRBV21-1 and TRBJ1-2; TRBD1, the table's D call, was not compared with the DNA. TRBV21-1 is a known pseudogene. This CDR3 has 15 amino acids. CDR3 residues: CASSKGAQGSYGYTF. As DNA, the CDR3 is TGTGCCAGCAGCAAAGGGGCACAGGGAAGCTATGGCTACACCTTC.

This chain links TRBV28 with TRBJ2-6; D may be TRBD1 (5 bases). The CDR3 totals 15 residues. CDR1 and CDR2 from the germline V gene are MDHEN and SYDVKM. V lost 3 bases, J lost 2 bases, and 8 bases lay in between. The CDR3 nucleotides are TGTGCCAGCAGTTTGGCAGGGACTGGGGCCAACGTCCTGACTTTC. Translating gives CASSLAGTGANVLTF. Combining the CDR3 with reference TRBV28 and TRBJ2-6 gives the whole variable domain DVKVTQSSRYLVKRTGEKVFLECVQDMDHENMFWYRQDPGLGLRLIYFSYDVKMKEKGDIPEGYSVSREKKERFSLILESASTNQTSMYLCASSLAGTGANVLTFGAGSRLTVL.

CDR3 nucleotide sequence: TGCGCCAGCAGCTTGGCCACCCGGGAGGAGACCCAGTACTTC. Protein sequence: CASSLATREETQYF. The gene calls are TRBV5-1 and TRBJ2-5, with D possibly matching TRBD2 (6 bases). V lost 0 bases to trimming and J lost 5 bases, with 11 bases between them. The CDR3 is made up of 14 amino acids. The germline V gene has CDR1 SGHRS and CDR2 YFSETQ.

In its sample, this clone was seen once. The chain recombines TRBV28 with TRBJ2-1; 7 nucleotides agree with TRBD2. In germline, CDR1 is MDHEN, CDR2 SYDVKM. V was clipped by 2 bases and J by 10 bases; unmatched bases: 8. The CDR3 runs 14 residues. The CDR3 here is CASSLPSGPREQFF. The CDR3 region has the DNA TGTGCCAGCAGTTTACCTAGCGGCCCTCGCGAGCAGTTCTTC. The full variable domain, its missing parts supplied by reference TRBV28 and TRBJ2-1, is DVKVTQSSRYLVKRTGEKVFLECVQDMDHENMFWYRQDPGLGLRLIYFSYDVKMKEKGDIPEGYSVSREKKERFSLILESASTNQTSMYLCASSLPSGPREQFFGPGTRLTVL.

CDR3 sequence reads: CASSRGQGYGYTF. The CDR3 coding sequence is TGTGCCAGTAGCCGGGGACAGGGTTATGGCTACACCTTC. The J gene is TRBJ1-2, the V gene TRBV19; 9 nucleotides match TRBD1. Germline V lookup: CDR1 LNHDA, CDR2 SQIVND (reference sequence). This CDR3 has 13 residues. Germline trimming cut 6 bases from V and 5 bases from J; bases unmatched to any gene: 4.

The V and J genes are TRBV19 and TRBJ2-7; the D gene is possibly TRBD2 (7 bases). Germline values: CDR1 LNHDA, CDR2 SQIVND (reference sequence). Trimming pared 5 bases from V and 4 bases from J, leaving 15 bases between. This CDR3 contains 14 residues. CDR3 region: CASSSGGRRYEQYF. The DNA for the CDR3 is TGTGCCAGTAGTTCCGGGGGGCGCAGGTACGAGCAGTACTTC. The full variable domain, in which reference TRBV19 and TRBJ2-7 provide the parts outside the CDR3, is DGGITQSPKYLFRKEGQNVTLSCEQNLNHDAMYWYRQDPGQGLRLIYYSQIVNDFQKGDIAEGYSVSREKKESFPLTVTSAQKNPTAFYLCASSSGGRRYEQYFGPGTRLTVT.

This chain uses TRBV9 with TRBJ2-7; TRBD1 matches 7 bases. Trimming cost V 3 bases and J 6 bases; bases outside gene matches: 12. Germline V lookup: CDR1 SGDLS, CDR2 YYNGEE. The CDR3 sequence is 15 residues long. DNA of the CDR3: TGTGCCAGCAGCGCCATCCCGACAGGGATCGGCGAGCAGTACTTC. This sequence encodes CASSAIPTGIGEQYF.

The rearrangement links TRBV3-1 (or the pseudogene TRBV3-2) to TRBJ2-7; the D gene could be TRBD1 or TRBD2 (5 bases each). Germline V gives CDR1 LGHDT, CDR2 YNNKEL (reference sequence). V lost 0 bases to trimming and J lost 12 bases, with 15 bases between them. CDR3 length: 13 amino acids. The CDR3 sequence is CASSQEGRGRMYF. CDR3 bases: TGTGCCAGCAGCCAAGAGGGACGGGGTCGGATGTACTTC.

The V call is TRBV5-4, the J call TRBJ2-1; 9 bases map to TRBD2. This CDR3 has 14 amino acids. V was pared by 4 bases and J by 8 bases, with 7 bases of the junction left unmatched. Per the germline V gene, CDR1 is SGHNT and CDR2 is YYREEE (reference sequence). The CDR3 loop reads CASSIAGASDEQFF. DNA for the CDR3: TGTGCCAGCAGCATAGCGGGGGCCAGCGATGAGCAGTTCTTC.

V gene TRBV18 combines with J gene TRBJ1-6, with 8 positions matching TRBD1. Germline V gene sequence: CDR1 KGHSH, CDR2 LQKENI. The CDR3 sequence is 16 residues long. The ends lost 2 bases at V and 7 bases at J; junction bases unmatched: 7. DNA of the CDR3: TGTGCCAGCTCACCAGTTTCGGACAGGGCGAATTCACCCCTCCACTTT. It codes for CASSPVSDRANSPLHF.

The rearrangement links TRBV28 to TRBJ1-2; D call uncertain. V was clipped by 0 bases and J by 6 bases, with 11 bases between them. From germline, CDR1 is MDHEN and CDR2 SYDVKM. This CDR3 comprises 14 residues. CDR3: CASSLWAPKDGYTF. The DNA of the CDR3 is TGTGCCAGCAGTTTATGGGCCCCCAAGGATGGCTACACCTTC.